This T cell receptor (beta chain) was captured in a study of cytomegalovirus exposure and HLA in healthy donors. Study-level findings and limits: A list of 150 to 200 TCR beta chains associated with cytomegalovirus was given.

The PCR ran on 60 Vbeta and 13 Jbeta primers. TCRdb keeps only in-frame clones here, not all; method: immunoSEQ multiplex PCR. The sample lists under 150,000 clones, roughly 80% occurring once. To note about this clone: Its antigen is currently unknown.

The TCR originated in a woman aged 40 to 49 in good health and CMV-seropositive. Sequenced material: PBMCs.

This CDR3 reads CASSTSGGGETEAFF. CDR3 in DNA: TGTGCCAGCAGTACCTCGGGGGGGGGCGAGACTGAAGCTTTCTTT. The V gene is TRBV27, the J gene TRBJ1-1, with D perhaps matching TRBD1 (6 bases). The V gene's germline CDR1 is MNHEY and CDR2 SMNVEV (reference sequence). Trimming cost V 5 bases and J 5 bases, with 18 bases left between them. CDR3 length equals 15 residues.